There are many counts of the clone carrying this TCR beta chain. This entry belongs to a study of regulatory T cells in long-lasting Graves disease. iRepertoire HTBI primers and Arm-PCR of CDR3 regions built TCR beta libraries. Using its own MiXCR run on the multiplex PCR reads, TCRdb lists one record per CDR3 protein. Here the sample spans about 540,000 distinct CDR3 sequences, about 13% being singletons. Time point reported: newly diagnosed GD, antithyroid drugs for less than 3 months. After RNA was extracted from PBMCs, the TCR library was made from it. The same sample was also used in a study of T cells in Graves' hyperthyroidism and ophthalmopathy. This second study notes: Carried out on the TCR CDR3, a first-round RT-PCR used the HTBI primer set.

Here the sequenced sample was peripheral blood mononuclear cells (PBMCs), taken at new diagnosis, from a patient treated with antithyroid drugs. The TCR was taken from a man aged 25-45 years with Graves disease.

DNA of the CDR3: TGTGCCAGCAGCCGGGCAGGCCCCTTTGAAAAACTGTTTTTT. Protein sequence: CASSRAGPFEKLFF. The V gene is TRBV2, the J gene TRBJ1-4; D unclear. V was clipped by 6 bases and J by 7 bases, with 15 bases between them. The CDR3 extends over 14 amino acids. The germline CDR1 and CDR2 sequences are SNHLY and FYNNEI.